Below, one T cell receptor (beta chain) is given with its context. The antigen is undetermined. 5'RACE, which relied on constant-segment primers, yielded TCR alpha and TCR beta cDNA libraries carrying sample barcodes and UMIs. MiXCR was run by TCRdb on the 5' RACE reads, yielding one entry per CDR3 protein. The top ten clones hold about 2.1% of a sample with 140,000 or so distinct CDR3 sequences, over 6% of them seen once. Germline values: CDR1 SGDLS, CDR2 YYNGEE. The CDR3 totals 13 residues. V was clipped by 0 bases and J by 5 bases, with 6 bases between them. This sample was taken from a study of T-cell memory formation after mild COVID-19. Study-wide background: TCR clusters were largely donor specific.

Points from the study as a whole: Later expanders leaned CD4+, whereas day 15 to 85 contracting clones were balanced CD4/CD8.

Sequences were obtained from PBMCs or a T cell subset sorted from them (not recorded which). The J gene is TRBJ2-1, the V gene TRBV9; D is undetermined. The source of this sequence is an adult woman who had mild COVID-19 (a few samples of this study predate the infection). Cell type and time point are not known. CDR3 protein: CASSVDPNNEQFF. The CDR3 coding sequence is TGTGCCAGCAGCGTAGACCCAAACAATGAGCAGTTCTTC.